This TCR beta chain was obtained from a study of technical replicates of blood from several donors. The CDR3 runs to 13 residues. After removal of 3 bases from V and 16 bases from J, the junction contained 3 bases not matched to a gene. Germline assignment: CDR1 SGHNT and CDR2 YENEEA. This table comes from immunoSEQ multiplex PCR, and its TCRdb copy is limited to in-frame clones, with some not included. The table shows 84,000 or so clones, with around 97% occurring only once. This TCR came from a human donor in good health. Sequenced: T cells isolated from PBMCs. The V and J genes are TRBV11-3 and TRBJ2-1; 16 nucleotides match TRBD2. The CDR3 nucleotides are TGTGCCAGCAGCTTGGGACTAGCGGGGGGGGAATTCTTC. It translates to CASSLGLAGGEFF.